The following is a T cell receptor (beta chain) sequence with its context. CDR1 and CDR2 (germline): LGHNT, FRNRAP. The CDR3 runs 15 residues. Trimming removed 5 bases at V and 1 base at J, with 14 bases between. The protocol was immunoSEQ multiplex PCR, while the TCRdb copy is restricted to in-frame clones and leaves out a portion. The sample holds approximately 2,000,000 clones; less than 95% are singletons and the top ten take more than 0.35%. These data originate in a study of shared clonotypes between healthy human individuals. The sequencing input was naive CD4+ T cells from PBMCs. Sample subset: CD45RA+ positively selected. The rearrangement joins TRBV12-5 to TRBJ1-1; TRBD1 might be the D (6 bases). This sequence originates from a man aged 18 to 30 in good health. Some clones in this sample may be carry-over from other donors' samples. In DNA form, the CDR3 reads TGTGCTAGTGGTCCGACGGACAGACCGAACACTGAAGCTTTCTTT. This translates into CASGPTDRPNTEAFF. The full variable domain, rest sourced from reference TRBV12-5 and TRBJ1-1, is DARVTQTPRHKVTEMGQEVTMRCQPILGHNTVFWYRQTMMQGLELLAYFRNRAPLDDSGMPKDRFSAEMPDATLATLKIQPSEPRDSAVYFCASGPTDRPNTEAFFGQGTRLTVV.